The 29 T cell receptor beta chains reported below all come from one sample, sequenced in a study of naive and memory T cell subsets. Two oligonucleotides, mixed equimolar, formed the beta constant-region primer covering TRBC1 and TRBC2. TCRdb analysed the UMI-ligation and nested PCR reads with MiXCR anew, one entry per CDR3 protein. The sample has about 85,000 distinct CDR3 sequences; under 15% are singletons. The sequenced material came from central memory CD4+ T cells from blood. All receptors derive from a human donor in good health.

This clonotype has a count of ten or more. The chain recombines TRBV2 with TRBJ1-2; D gene unclear. This CDR3 region has 13 residues. The V and J ends lost 6 bases and 8 bases respectively, with 16 bases between them. Germline CDR1 SNHLY, CDR2 FYNNEI. The CDR3 sequence: CASRVDEGRGYTF. Here the CDR3 DNA reads TGTGCCAGCAGGGTCGATGAGGGAAGGGGCTACACCTTC.

J is TRBJ1-1 and V is TRBV12-3 or TRBV12-4, with 8 bases matching TRBD1. V lost 2 bases and J lost 2; bases outside the gene matches: 7. This CDR3 is 16 amino acids long. The CDR3 DNA follows: TGTGCCAGCAGTTTATCTCTTGGGACAGGAAACACTGAAGCTTTCTTT. Its translation: CASSLSLGTGNTEAFF.

The chain carries TRBV27 and TRBJ1-1; 8 bases match TRBD1. The CDR3 sequence is 14 residues long. Germline loops: CDR1 MNHEY, CDR2 SMNVEV (reference sequence). The V gene end was trimmed by 5 bases and the J gene end by 7 bases; junction bases not matched to a gene: 9. CDR3 sequence reads: CASSTTGTGDEAFF. As DNA, the CDR3 is TGTGCCAGCAGTACAACCGGGACAGGCGATGAAGCTTTCTTT.

This clonotype was seen at least ten times. The chain is built from TRBV4-3 and TRBJ1-1; no clear D. CDR1 is LGHNA and CDR2 is YSLEER in the germline V gene. The CDR3 totals 14 residues. V lost 1 base, J lost 10 bases, and 16 bases lay in between. The DNA of the CDR3 is TGCGCCAGCAGCCAAGGAGAGGAAAGGACGGGAGCTTTCTTT. It codes for CASSQGEERTGAFF.

This clonotype has only a few counts. The chain recombines TRBV20-1 with TRBJ2-1; D possibly corresponds to TRBD2 (6 bases). The CDR3 length is 14 residues. The V gene's germline CDR1 is DFQATT and CDR2 SNEGSKA (reference sequence). Trimming removed 3 bases at V and 0 bases at J, with 9 bases between. The CDR3 DNA reads as TGCAGTGCTAGTCCGGGGGACTCCTACAATGAGCAGTTCTTC. Encoded protein: CSASPGDSYNEQFF.

This clonotype has a handful of counts. The chain recombines TRBV30 with TRBJ2-7; no clear D. Trimming took 3 bases from V and 6 from J, leaving 9 bases between them. This CDR3 is 11 amino acids long. From germline, CDR1 is GTSNPN and CDR2 SVGIG (reference sequence). Here the CDR3 DNA reads TGTGCCTGGAGAGCCCTTAGCGAGCAGTACTTC. It specifies CAWRALSEQYF.

The table lists this clonotype with a count of one. J is TRBJ1-1 and V is TRBV6-2 or TRBV6-3, with 7 bases that match TRBD1. The CDR3 consists of 14 residues. The V and J ends lost 6 bases and 4 bases, in that order; junction bases with no gene match: 8. Germline V CDR1 and CDR2: MNHEY, SVGEGT. This chain's CDR3 is CASSPTDRVTEAFF. The CDR3, as DNA: TGTGCCAGCAGCCCTACCGACAGGGTCACTGAAGCTTTCTTT.

This clonotype has at least ten counts. The gene calls are TRBV20-1 and TRBJ2-2; no reliable D call. CDR3 length equals 15 residues. Germline values: CDR1 DFQATT, CDR2 SNEGSKA (reference sequence). Trimming stripped 3 bases from V and 7 bases from J, with 18 bases between. The chain's CDR3 is CSASWLTRSDGELFF. The CDR3 bases are TGCAGTGCTAGCTGGCTAACTCGAAGTGACGGGGAGCTGTTTTTT.

This clonotype was seen many times. CDR3 loop: CASSSPRWAQHF. CDR3 nucleotide sequence: TGTGCCAGCAGTTCGCCCCGGTGGGCCCAGCATTTT. V and J are TRBV28 and TRBJ1-5; no clear D gene. V shed 4 bases and J shed 11 bases, with 12 bases lying between them. Germline V gene sequence: CDR1 MDHEN, CDR2 SYDVKM. The CDR3 runs 12 residues. The whole variable domain, remainder taken from reference TRBV28 and TRBJ1-5, is DVKVTQSSRYLVKRTGEKVFLECVQDMDHENMFWYRQDPGLGLRLIYFSYDVKMKEKGDIPEGYSVSREKKERFSLILESASTNQTSMYLCASSSPRWAQHFGDGTRLSIL.

This clonotype has more than one count but fewer than ten. This chain connects TRBV5-1 to TRBJ1-5, with D possibly matching TRBD1 (6 bases). The CDR3 loop spans 15 amino acids. Germline loops: CDR1 SGHRS, CDR2 YFSETQ. Trimming pared 0 bases from V and 0 bases from J, leaving 7 bases between. This chain's CDR3 is CASSLEGDSNQPQHF. CDR3 nucleotides: TGCGCCAGCAGCTTGGAGGGGGATAGCAATCAGCCCCAGCATTTT. Using reference TRBV5-1 and TRBJ1-5 for the parts outside the CDR3, the full variable domain is KAGVTQTPRYLIKTRGQQVTLSCSPISGHRSVSWYQQTPGQGLQFLFEYFSETQRNKGNFPGRFSGRQFSNSRSEMNVSTLELGDSALYLCASSLEGDSNQPQHFGDGTRLSIL.

The chain has TRBV29-1 and TRBJ2-1; D may match TRBD1 or TRBD2 (6 bases each). The CDR3 extends over 12 amino acids. V gave up 7 bases and J gave up 5 bases, with 12 bases separating them. Germline CDR1 is SQVTM and CDR2 is ANQGSEA. CDR3: CSGGDTNNEQFF. The CDR3 nucleotides read TGCAGCGGGGGGGACACCAACAATGAGCAGTTCTTC.

This clonotype was found many times. The chain uses TRBV6-2 or TRBV6-3 and TRBJ2-6; 7 nucleotides match TRBD1. Germline V gene lookup returns CDR1 MNHEY and CDR2 SVGEGT. V lost 10 bases to trimming and J lost 0 bases; unmatched junction nucleotides: 6. This CDR3 spans 15 amino acids. The CDR3 nucleotides read TGTGCCACCTCGCCAGGGGGCTCTGGGGCCAACGTCCTGACTTTC. Its translation: CATSPGGSGANVLTF.

The chain links TRBV20-1 to TRBJ2-1, with 14 positions matching TRBD2. Trimming at V came to 6 bases and at J to 1 base, leaving 14 bases not matched to a gene. CDR1 DFQATT and CDR2 SNEGSKA come from the germline V gene (reference sequence). This CDR3 spans 19 amino acids. The CDR3 region has the DNA TGCAGTGCCACGGGGACCGGGACTAGCGGGAGCGGTTCCTACAATGAGCAGTTCTTC. Protein product: CSATGTGTSGSGSYNEQFF.

This chain links TRBV28 with TRBJ2-7; D tentatively fits TRBD1 or TRBD2 (5 bases each). V shed 6 bases and J shed 2 bases, with 17 bases lying between them. The CDR3 loop spans 15 amino acids. Germline CDR1 and CDR2: MDHEN and SYDVKM. CDR3 bases: TGTGCCAGCAGGCTATATCGGGACGGGACCTACGAGCAGTACTTC. Encoded protein: CASRLYRDGTYEQYF. Full variable domain (rest looked up from reference TRBV28 and TRBJ2-7): DVKVTQSSRYLVKRTGEKVFLECVQDMDHENMFWYRQDPGLGLRLIYFSYDVKMKEKGDIPEGYSVSREKKERFSLILESASTNQTSMYLCASRLYRDGTYEQYFGPGTRLTVT.

In its sample, this clonotype ranks as medium-sized. This chain uses TRBV7-9 with TRBJ2-2, with TRBD2 matching 12 bases. The trim removed 5 bases at V and 10 bases at J, leaving 17 bases unmatched. The CDR3 spans 18 residues. CDR1 SEHNR and CDR2 FQNEAQ come from the germline V gene (reference sequence). Written as DNA, the CDR3 is TGTGCCAGCAGCCCTAAAATTAGACTAGCGGGAGCCCGCGCGGAGCTGTTTTTT. This gives the protein CASSPKIRLAGARAELFF.

The chain combines TRBV20-1 with TRBJ2-3; D is undetermined. In germline, CDR1 is DFQATT, CDR2 SNEGSKA (reference sequence). The CDR3 totals 15 residues. The V end was cut by 3 bases, the J end by 4 bases, with 17 bases between. CDR3 coding DNA: TGCAGTGCTAGGAGACCACGTCGTCAGGCAGATACGCAGTATTTT. This encodes CSARRPRRQADTQYF.

Of note for this clonotype: A single base separates this from a much larger clone, so it may be a read error. Because it lacks the conserved phenylalanine or tryptophan at the end, this CDR3 is likely a read error. V usage is TRBV12-3 or TRBV12-4 and J usage is TRBJ2-5; 10 nucleotides align to TRBD2. The CDR3 consists of 18 residues. J lost 4 bases, V lost 3 bases, and 14 bases had no gene match. CDR3 sequence: CASSFGETSGPIGETQYY. The CDR3 region has the DNA TGTGCCAGCAGTTTCGGGGAGACTAGCGGGCCAATAGGAGAGACCCAGTACTAC.

The sample holds many counts of this clonotype. The chain employs TRBV6-5 and TRBJ2-7, with 7 bases matching TRBD2. This CDR3 spans 15 amino acids. The ends lost 5 bases at V and 0 bases at J; junction bases unmatched: 7. Germline values: CDR1 MNHEY, CDR2 SVGAGI. CDR3 bases: TGTGCCAGCAGTATCGGCGGGGGTTTCTCCTACGAGCAGTACTTC. Translation gives CASSIGGGFSYEQYF.

This clonotype was counted between two and nine times. The conserved closing phenylalanine or tryptophan is absent in this CDR3, likely reflecting a read error. This rearrangement joins TRBV29-1 to TRBJ1-6, with unresolved D. CDR1 and CDR2 from the germline V gene are SQVTM and ANQGSEA. The CDR3 loop spans 13 amino acids. V lost 6 bases to trimming and J lost 7 bases, with 13 bases between them. The CDR3 reads CSVRELENSPLHL. CDR3 in DNA: TGCAGCGTGAGAGAGCTAGAAAATTCACCCCTCCACCTT.

This clonotype was observed a handful of times. The rearrangement joins TRBV2 to TRBJ2-1; TRBD1 aligns across 10 bases. There are 16 residues in the CDR3. V lost 7 bases and J lost 10; bases outside the gene matches: 16. The germline V gene has CDR1 SNHLY and CDR2 FYNNEI. The CDR3 is CASNPTGTGAAGEQFF. The CDR3 DNA sequence: TGTGCCAGCAACCCCACCGGGACAGGGGCCGCCGGGGAGCAGTTCTTC.

This clonotype was observed at least ten times. The gene calls are TRBV5-1 and TRBJ2-5; D unresolved. The CDR3 sequence is 12 residues long. Trimming stripped 2 bases from V and 2 bases from J, with 4 bases between. The germline CDR1 and CDR2 sequences are SGHRS and YFSETQ. The CDR3 sequence: CASSLIQETQYF. Here the CDR3 DNA reads TGCGCCAGCAGCTTAATACAAGAGACCCAGTACTTC.

The chain couples TRBV2 to TRBJ1-1, with TRBD1 matching over 7 bases. Unmatched junction bases numbered 10, after V lost 11 bases and J lost 1 base. The germline V gene encodes CDR1 SNHLY and CDR2 FYNNEI. CDR3 size: 14 residues. The CDR3 is CAGSGGKANTEAFF. CDR3 nucleotides: TGTGCCGGGTCAGGGGGGAAGGCGAACACTGAAGCTTTCTTT.

In this sample, this clonotype turned up a few times. The V gene is TRBV5-1, the J gene TRBJ2-2; 8 positions agree with TRBD1. The V segment lost 4 bases and the J segment 6 bases; nucleotides outside the gene matches: 5. The CDR3 length is 14 residues. Germline values: CDR1 SGHRS, CDR2 YFSETQ. In DNA form, the CDR3 reads TGCGCCAGCAGCACGGGACAGGCTCCCGGGGAGCTGTTTTTT. This translates into CASSTGQAPGELFF. The full variable domain, its missing parts supplied by reference TRBV5-1 and TRBJ2-2, is KAGVTQTPRYLIKTRGQQVTLSCSPISGHRSVSWYQQTPGQGLQFLFEYFSETQRNKGNFPGRFSGRQFSNSRSEMNVSTLELGDSALYLCASSTGQAPGELFFGEGSRLTVL.

The CDR3 is CASSPGTGPSYGYTF. The CDR3 bases are TGTGCCAGCTCACCTGGGACAGGGCCGTCTTATGGCTACACCTTC. This sequence joins TRBV18 and TRBJ1-2; 9 bases match TRBD1. This CDR3 contains 15 residues. V gave up 3 bases and J gave up 5 bases; unmatched junction bases: 7. The germline V gene has CDR1 KGHSH and CDR2 LQKENI.

This clonotype appeared many times. The chain's CDR3 is CASSSNQGVGTDTQYF. In DNA, the CDR3 is TGCGCCAGCAGCTCGAACCAGGGGGTCGGCACAGATACGCAGTATTTT. This chain joins TRBV5-1 and TRBJ2-3; 7 nucleotides align to TRBD1. The junction had 8 bases not matched to a gene; V was cut back by 3 bases and J by 1 base. CDR3 length: 16 residues. Germline loops: CDR1 SGHRS, CDR2 YFSETQ.

The CDR3 protein is CASSAQGGSTEAFF. CDR3 DNA: TGTGCCAGCTCAGCACAGGGGGGATCAACTGAAGCTTTCTTT. The chain uses TRBV18 and TRBJ1-1; 8 bases map to TRBD1. J gave up 5 bases and V 5 bases, and 7 bases lay outside the gene matches. Germline values: CDR1 KGHSH, CDR2 LQKENI. The CDR3 has 14 amino acids. Combining the CDR3 with reference TRBV18 and TRBJ1-1 gives the whole variable domain NAGVMQNPRHLVRRRGQEARLRCSPMKGHSHVYWYRQLPEEGLKFMVYLQKENIIDESGMPKERFSAEFPKEGPSILRIQQVVRGDSAAYFCASSAQGGSTEAFFGQGTRLTVV.

This clonotype was detected only a few times. The rearrangement joins TRBV20-1 to TRBJ2-1, with 7 nucleotides matching TRBD1. V lost 3 bases, J lost 6 bases, and 17 bases stayed unmatched. This CDR3 comprises 17 residues. CDR1 and CDR2 from the germline V gene are DFQATT and SNEGSKA (reference sequence). The CDR3 loop is CSARDFRQGQSTNEQFF. The CDR3 DNA follows: TGCAGTGCTAGGGACTTTAGACAGGGCCAATCAACCAATGAGCAGTTCTTC.

The chain has TRBV24-1 and TRBJ2-3, with 12 bases lining up with TRBD2. CDR3 length: 17 residues. Trimming cost V 2 bases and J 2 bases; bases outside gene matches: 4. From germline, CDR1 is KGHDR and CDR2 SFDVKD. CDR3 in amino acids: CATSDSGLAGNTDTQYF. For the CDR3, the DNA is TGTGCCACCAGTGATTCTGGACTAGCGGGAAACACAGATACGCAGTATTTT.

This clonotype appeared many times. The chain carries TRBV11-3 and TRBJ2-1, with 8 nucleotides matching TRBD2. The ends lost 4 bases at V and 0 bases at J; junction bases unmatched: 2. The CDR3 spans 15 residues. In germline, CDR1 is SGHNT, CDR2 YENEEA. Written as DNA, the CDR3 is TGTGCCAGCAGCTACGGGACTAGCTCCTACAATGAGCAGTTCTTC. It encodes CASSYGTSSYNEQFF.